Below, 7 T cell receptor beta chains from the same sample are listed, as sequenced in a study of vaccination and CD4 T cells after COVID-19 (dated by TCRdb to the early 2020s). For these receptors, no antigen is known. Interpreted using the paper, the treatment or condition label stands for: approximately 10-day PBMC culture with coronavirus spike peptide pools or control peptides (ViraFEST assay). CD4+ T cells from unexposed donors were collected before the COVID-19 pandemic (2011-2018). Receptor libraries were prepared by PCR. TCRdb shows the sequencer as Illumina iSeq 100. DNA from cultured CD4+ T cells was subjected to TCR sequencing with the Oncomine TCR Beta short-read assay at the Johns Hopkins FTIC core. The QIAamp micro DNA kit was used to extract genomic DNA from the cultured CD4+ T cells. The raw public reads went through TCRdb reprocessing: fastp at Q25, MiXCR clone calling, in-frame beta chains kept. CDR3 protein duplicates are merged, each entry listing the most common genes and DNA. Counted in this sample were roughly 11,000 distinct CDR3 sequences; approximately 35% of them appeared once. The ten top clones hold 16% of the sample.

The sample was CD4+ T cells from blood, cultured in vitro. The receptors originated from a human donor in good health.

The chain employs TRBV2 and TRBJ1-1; D is perhaps TRBD1 (5 bases). CDR1 is SNHLY, CDR2 FYNNEI, per germline. The ends were cut back, 7 bases at V and 5 bases at J, with 11 bases in the middle. The CDR3 runs to 12 residues. The CDR3 DNA is TGTGCCAGCAAGGGGTTCAGGACTGAAGCTTTCTTT. This translates into CASKGFRTEAFF.

The chain links TRBV12-3 or TRBV12-4 to TRBJ1-2, with D unresolved. V lost 6 bases to trimming and J lost 8 bases, with 13 bases between them. The CDR3 is 12 residues long. The DNA of the CDR3 is TGTGCCAGCAGCCTCCCCATAGGGGGCTACACCTTC. As protein: CASSLPIGGYTF.

The chain has TRBV4-2 and TRBJ2-7; tentative D call: TRBD2 (5 bases). Trimming removed 3 bases at V and 3 bases at J, with 9 bases between. Looked up from germline, CDR1 is LGHNA and CDR2 is YNFKEQ. This CDR3 has 13 residues. The CDR3 DNA reads TGTGCCAGCAGCCACGTTGACTACTACGAGCAGTACTTC. Residues: CASSHVDYYEQYF.

The V gene is TRBV5-1, the J gene TRBJ1-5; tentative D call: TRBD1 (5 bases). Trimming stripped 0 bases from V and 5 bases from J, with 6 bases between. There are 13 residues in the CDR3. Germline CDR1 and CDR2: SGHRS and YFSETQ. The CDR3 loop is CASSLGGDQPQHF. The CDR3 coding sequence is TGCGCCAGCAGCTTGGGGGGGGATCAGCCCCAGCATTTT.

This clonotype was seen more than once but under ten times. CDR3 protein: CASSYSRGQETQYF. CDR3 in DNA: TGTGCCAGCAGTTACTCCAGGGGGCAAGAGACCCAGTACTTC. The chain links TRBV6-5 to TRBJ2-5; 7 bases fit TRBD1. V trimming: 0 bases; J trimming: 2 bases; junction bases outside the gene matches: 0. The V gene's germline CDR1 is MNHEY and CDR2 SVGAGI. The CDR3 is made up of 14 amino acids.

The chain is built from TRBV6-4 and TRBJ1-2, with D possibly being TRBD1 (5 bases). Looked up from germline, CDR1 is MRHNA and CDR2 is SNTAGT. This CDR3 has 13 amino acids. V was shortened by 8 bases and J by 3 bases, with 13 bases between the two germline ends. The CDR3 spells CASRGVGHYGYTF. CDR3 nucleotide sequence: TGTGCCAGCCGAGGGGTGGGGCACTATGGCTACACCTTC.

This clonotype has only a few counts. The chain joins TRBV6-1 to TRBJ1-2; D gene uncertain. V was pared by 7 bases and J by 6 bases, with 12 bases between. The CDR3 is 12 residues long. Germline V lookup: CDR1 MNHNS, CDR2 SASEGT. The CDR3 is CASTRAEDGYTF. Here the CDR3 DNA reads TGTGCCAGCACCCGGGCTGAGGATGGCTACACCTTC.